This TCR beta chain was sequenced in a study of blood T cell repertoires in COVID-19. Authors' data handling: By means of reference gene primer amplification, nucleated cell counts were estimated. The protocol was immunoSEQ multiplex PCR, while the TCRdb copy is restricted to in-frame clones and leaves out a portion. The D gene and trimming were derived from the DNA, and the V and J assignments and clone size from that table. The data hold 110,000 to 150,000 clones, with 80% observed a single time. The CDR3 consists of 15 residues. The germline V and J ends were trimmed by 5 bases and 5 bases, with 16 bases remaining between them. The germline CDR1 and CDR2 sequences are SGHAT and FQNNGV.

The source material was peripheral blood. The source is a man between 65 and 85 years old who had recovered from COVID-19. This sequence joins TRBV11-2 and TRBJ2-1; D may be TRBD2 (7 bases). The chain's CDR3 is CASSQIGGPHNEQFF. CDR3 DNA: TGTGCCAGCAGCCAAATCGGGGGGCCCCACAATGAGCAGTTCTTC.